Sequencing of this TCR beta chain was carried out in a study of T-cell memory formation after mild COVID-19. Study context: Clusters were largely donor specific.

This CDR3 has 18 residues. Germline assignment: CDR1 SEHNR and CDR2 FQNEAQ (reference sequence). The V gene end was trimmed by 5 bases and the J gene end by 3 bases; junction bases not matched to a gene: 13. Whole-study results and caveats: Some clones that responded were present in memory (sampled pre-infection), which suggests cross-reactive memory joined. A second wave expanding day 15 to 37 was CD4+-biased; contracting clones were balanced.

Constant-segment primers served in 5'RACE that generated TCR alpha and TCR beta cDNA libraries bearing sample barcodes and UMIs. TCRdb reanalysed the 5' RACE reads using MiXCR and keeps one entry per CDR3 protein. The sample records approximately 350,000 distinct CDR3 sequences, around 28% being singletons. The table lists this clonotype with many counts. Its specificity is unknown. Sequenced: PBMCs or a T cell subset sorted from them (not recorded which). This TCR came from an adult woman who had mild COVID-19 (a few samples of this study predate the infection). Cell type and time point are not known. This chain connects TRBV7-9 to TRBJ2-3, with 11 bases matching TRBD2. CDR3 in DNA: TGTGCCAGCAGCCCAGACCGACTAGCGGGGATAGTTACAGATACGCAGTATTTT. Translation gives CASSPDRLAGIVTDTQYF.